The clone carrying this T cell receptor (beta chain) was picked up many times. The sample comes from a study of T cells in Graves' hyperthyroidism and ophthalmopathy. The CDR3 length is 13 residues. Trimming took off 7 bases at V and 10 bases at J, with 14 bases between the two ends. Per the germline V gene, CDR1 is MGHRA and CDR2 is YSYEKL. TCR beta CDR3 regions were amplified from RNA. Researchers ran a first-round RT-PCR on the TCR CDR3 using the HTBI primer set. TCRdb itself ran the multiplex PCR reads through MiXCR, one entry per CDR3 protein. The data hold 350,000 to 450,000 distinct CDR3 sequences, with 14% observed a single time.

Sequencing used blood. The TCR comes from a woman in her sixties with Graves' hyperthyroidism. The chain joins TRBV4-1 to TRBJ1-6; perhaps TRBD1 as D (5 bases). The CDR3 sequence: CASTAGFRSPLHF. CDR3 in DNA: TGCGCCAGCACCGCAGGGTTTCGGTCACCCCTCCACTTT.